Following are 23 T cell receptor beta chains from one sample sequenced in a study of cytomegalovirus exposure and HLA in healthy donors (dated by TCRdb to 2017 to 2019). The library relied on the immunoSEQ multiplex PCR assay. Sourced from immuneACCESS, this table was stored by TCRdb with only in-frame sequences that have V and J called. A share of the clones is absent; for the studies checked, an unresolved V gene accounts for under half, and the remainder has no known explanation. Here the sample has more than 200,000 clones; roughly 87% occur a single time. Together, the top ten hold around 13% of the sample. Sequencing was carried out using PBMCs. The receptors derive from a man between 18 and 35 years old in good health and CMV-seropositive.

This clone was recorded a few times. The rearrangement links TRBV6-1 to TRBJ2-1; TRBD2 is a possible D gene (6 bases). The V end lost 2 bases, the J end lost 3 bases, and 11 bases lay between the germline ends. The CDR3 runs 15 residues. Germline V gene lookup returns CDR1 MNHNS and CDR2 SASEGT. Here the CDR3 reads CASSEYGGNYNEQFF. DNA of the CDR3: TGTGCCAGCAGTGAATACGGCGGGAACTACAATGAGCAGTTCTTC.

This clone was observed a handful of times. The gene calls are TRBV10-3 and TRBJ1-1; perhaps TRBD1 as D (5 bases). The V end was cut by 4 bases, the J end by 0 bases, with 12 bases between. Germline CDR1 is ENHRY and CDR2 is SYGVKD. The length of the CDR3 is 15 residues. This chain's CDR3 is CAISVDSSLNTEAFF. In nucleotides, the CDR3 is TGTGCCATCAGTGTCGACAGTTCTCTGAACACTGAAGCTTTCTTT.

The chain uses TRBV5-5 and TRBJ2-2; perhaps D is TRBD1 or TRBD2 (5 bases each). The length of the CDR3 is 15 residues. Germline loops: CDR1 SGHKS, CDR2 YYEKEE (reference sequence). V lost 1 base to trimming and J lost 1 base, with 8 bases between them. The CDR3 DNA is TGTGCCAGCAGCTTGACGGGACGGAACACCGGGGAGCTGTTTTTT. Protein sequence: CASSLTGRNTGELFF.

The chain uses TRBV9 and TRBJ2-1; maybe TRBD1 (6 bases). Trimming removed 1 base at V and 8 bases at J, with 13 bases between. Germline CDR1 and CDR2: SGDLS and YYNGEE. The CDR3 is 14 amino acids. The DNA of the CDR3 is TGTGCCAGCAGCGTACGACACAGGGACCATGAGCAGTTCTTC. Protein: CASSVRHRDHEQFF.

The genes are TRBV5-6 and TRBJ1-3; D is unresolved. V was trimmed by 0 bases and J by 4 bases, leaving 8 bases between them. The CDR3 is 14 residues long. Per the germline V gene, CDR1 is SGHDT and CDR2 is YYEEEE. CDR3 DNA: TGTGCCAGCAGCTTGGTGGTTGGAGGAAACACCATATATTTT. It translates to CASSLVVGGNTIYF.

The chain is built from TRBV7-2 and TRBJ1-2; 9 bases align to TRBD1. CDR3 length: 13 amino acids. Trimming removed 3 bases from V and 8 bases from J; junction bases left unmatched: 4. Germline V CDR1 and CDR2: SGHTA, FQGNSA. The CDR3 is CASSFNRGQGYTF. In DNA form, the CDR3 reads TGTGCCAGCAGCTTTAACAGGGGGCAAGGCTACACCTTC. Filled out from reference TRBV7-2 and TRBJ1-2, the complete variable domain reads GAGVSQSPSNKVTEKGKDVELRCDPISGHTALYWYRQSLGQGLEFLIYFQGNSAPDKSGLPSDRFSAERTGGSVSTLTIQRTQQEDSAVYLCASSFNRGQGYTFGSGTRLTVV.

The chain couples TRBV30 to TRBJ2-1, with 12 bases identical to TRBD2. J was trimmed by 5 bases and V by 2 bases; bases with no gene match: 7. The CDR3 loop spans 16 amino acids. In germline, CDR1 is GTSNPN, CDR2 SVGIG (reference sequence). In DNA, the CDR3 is TGTGCCTGGAGTACCCGAGGACTAGCGGGGAACAATGAGCAGTTCTTC. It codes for CAWSTRGLAGNNEQFF.

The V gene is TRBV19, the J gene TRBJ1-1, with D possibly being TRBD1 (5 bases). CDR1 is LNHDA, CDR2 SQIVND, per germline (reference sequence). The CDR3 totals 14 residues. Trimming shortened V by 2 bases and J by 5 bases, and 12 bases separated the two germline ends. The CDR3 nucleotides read TGTGCCAGTAGTATACGGCAGGGCGGTACTGAAGCTTTCTTT. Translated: CASSIRQGGTEAFF.

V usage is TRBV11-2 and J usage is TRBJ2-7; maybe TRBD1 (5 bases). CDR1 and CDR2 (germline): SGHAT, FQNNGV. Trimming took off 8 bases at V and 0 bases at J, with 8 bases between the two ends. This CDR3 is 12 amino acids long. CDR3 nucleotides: TGTGCCAGCTGGGGCCCCTCCTACGAGCAGTACTTC. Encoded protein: CASWGPSYEQYF.

The CDR3 DNA reads as TGTGCCAGCAGTACGCCGGGGTACACAGATACGCAGTATTTT. Translation: CASSTPGYTDTQYF. J is TRBJ2-3 and V is TRBV25-1; D is perhaps TRBD2 (5 bases). Germline V lookup: CDR1 MGHDK, CDR2 SYGVNS. The CDR3 sequence is 14 residues long. V lost 5 bases and J 2 bases, leaving 11 bases between the germline ends.

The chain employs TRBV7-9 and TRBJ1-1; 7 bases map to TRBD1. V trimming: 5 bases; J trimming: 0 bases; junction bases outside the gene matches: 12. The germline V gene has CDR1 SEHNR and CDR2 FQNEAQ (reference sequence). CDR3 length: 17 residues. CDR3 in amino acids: CASSPGGTFRVNTEAFF. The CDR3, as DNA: TGTGCCAGCAGCCCAGGGGGTACGTTTCGAGTGAACACTGAAGCTTTCTTT.

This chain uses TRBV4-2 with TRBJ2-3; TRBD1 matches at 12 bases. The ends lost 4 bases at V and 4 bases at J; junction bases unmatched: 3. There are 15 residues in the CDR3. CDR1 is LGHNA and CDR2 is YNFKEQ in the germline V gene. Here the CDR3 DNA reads TGTGCCAGCAGCCGACGGGACAGGGGGCCAGATACGCAGTATTTT. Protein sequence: CASSRRDRGPDTQYF.

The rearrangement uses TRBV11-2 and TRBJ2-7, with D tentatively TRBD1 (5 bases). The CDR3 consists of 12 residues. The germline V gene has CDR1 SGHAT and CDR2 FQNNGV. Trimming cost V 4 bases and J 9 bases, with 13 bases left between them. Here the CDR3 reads CASSSTVLGQYF. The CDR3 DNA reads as TGTGCCAGCAGCTCGACAGTCCTGGGGCAGTACTTC. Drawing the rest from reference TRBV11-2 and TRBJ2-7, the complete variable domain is EAGVAQSPRYKIIEKRQSVAFWCNPISGHATLYWYQQILGQGPKLLIQFQNNGVVDDSQLPKDRFSAERLKGVDSTLKIQPAKLEDSAVYLCASSSTVLGQYFGPGTRLTVT.

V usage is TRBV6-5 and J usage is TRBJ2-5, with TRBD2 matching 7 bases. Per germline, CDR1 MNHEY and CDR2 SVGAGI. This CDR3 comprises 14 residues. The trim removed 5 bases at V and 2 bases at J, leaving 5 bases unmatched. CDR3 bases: TGTGCCAGCAGTCGGGACTATTCACAAGAGACCCAGTACTTC. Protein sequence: CASSRDYSQETQYF.

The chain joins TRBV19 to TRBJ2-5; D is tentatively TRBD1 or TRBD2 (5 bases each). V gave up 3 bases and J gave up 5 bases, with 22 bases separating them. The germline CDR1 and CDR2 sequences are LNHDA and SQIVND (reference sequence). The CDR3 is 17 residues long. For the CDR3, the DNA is TGTGCCAGTAGTATGAGGCGGGTCACTTCAGGGAGTGAGACCCAGTACTTC. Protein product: CASSMRRVTSGSETQYF.

The DNA of the CDR3 is TGTGCCAGCAGTAAACCCAGCTCTGGAAACACCATATATTTT. It translates to CASSKPSSGNTIYF. The chain employs TRBV2 and TRBJ1-3, with D unresolved. Germline loops: CDR1 SNHLY, CDR2 FYNNEI. CDR3 length: 14 amino acids. Trimming took 5 bases from V and 0 from J, leaving 8 bases between them.

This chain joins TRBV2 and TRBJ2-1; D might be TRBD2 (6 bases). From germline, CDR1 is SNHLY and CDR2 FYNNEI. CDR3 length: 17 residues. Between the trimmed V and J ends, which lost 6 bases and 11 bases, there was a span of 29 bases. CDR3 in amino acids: CASREGQVGFLSDKQFF. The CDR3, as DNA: TGTGCCAGCAGGGAGGGTCAGGTGGGGTTTTTGTCCGACAAGCAGTTCTTC.

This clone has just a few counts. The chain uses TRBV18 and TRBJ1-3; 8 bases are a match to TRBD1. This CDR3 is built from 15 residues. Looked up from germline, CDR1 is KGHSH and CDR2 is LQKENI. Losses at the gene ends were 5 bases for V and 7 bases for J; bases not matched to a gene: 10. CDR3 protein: CASSAGTGGINTIYF. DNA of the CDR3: TGTGCCAGCTCAGCAGGGACAGGTGGTATTAACACCATATATTTT. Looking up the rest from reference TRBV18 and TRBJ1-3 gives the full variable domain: NAGVMQNPRHLVRRRGQEARLRCSPMKGHSHVYWYRQLPEEGLKFMVYLQKENIIDESGMPKERFSAEFPKEGPSILRIQQVVRGDSAAYFCASSAGTGGINTIYFGEGSWLTVV.

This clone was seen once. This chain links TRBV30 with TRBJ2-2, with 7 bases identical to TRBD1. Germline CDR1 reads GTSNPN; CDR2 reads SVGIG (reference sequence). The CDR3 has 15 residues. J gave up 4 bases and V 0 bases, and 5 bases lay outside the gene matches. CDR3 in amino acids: CAWSVVTGPTGELFF. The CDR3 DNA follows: TGTGCCTGGAGTGTAGTGACAGGGCCCACCGGGGAGCTGTTTTTT.

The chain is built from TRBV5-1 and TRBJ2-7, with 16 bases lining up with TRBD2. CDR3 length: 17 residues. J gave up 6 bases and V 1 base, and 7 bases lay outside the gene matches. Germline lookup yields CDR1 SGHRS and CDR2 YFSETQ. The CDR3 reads CASSLMGLAGGPLEQYF. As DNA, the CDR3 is TGCGCCAGCAGCTTGATGGGACTAGCGGGAGGGCCCCTCGAGCAGTACTTC.

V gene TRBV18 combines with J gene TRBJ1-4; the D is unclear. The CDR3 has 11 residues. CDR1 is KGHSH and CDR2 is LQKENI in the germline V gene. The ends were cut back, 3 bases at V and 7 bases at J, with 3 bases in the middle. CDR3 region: CASSPREKLFF. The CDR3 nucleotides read TGTGCCAGCTCACCCCGTGAAAAACTGTTTTTT.

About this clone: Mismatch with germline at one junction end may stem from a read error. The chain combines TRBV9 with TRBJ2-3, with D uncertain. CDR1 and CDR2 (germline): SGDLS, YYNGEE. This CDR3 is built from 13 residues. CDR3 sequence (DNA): TGTGCCAGCAGCGTAGATTCCACAAATACGCAGTATTTT. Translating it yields CASSVDSTNTQYF.

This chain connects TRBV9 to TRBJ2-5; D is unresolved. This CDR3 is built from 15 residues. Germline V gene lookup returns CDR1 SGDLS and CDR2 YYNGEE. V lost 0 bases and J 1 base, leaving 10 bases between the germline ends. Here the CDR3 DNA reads TGTGCCAGCAGCGTAGGTCCTCAACCCCAAGAGACCCAGTACTTC. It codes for CASSVGPQPQETQYF.